The present entry profiles one T cell receptor beta chain with its context. Clones were read by immunoSEQ multiplex PCR, and TCRdb kept only the in-frame ones, dropping some. The table records about 54,000 clones, approximately 74% of them present only once. The V end lost 7 bases, the J end lost 0 bases, and 12 bases lay between the germline ends. The CDR3 covers 15 residues. CDR1 and CDR2 (germline): MNHNY, SVGAGI (reference sequence). The data were taken from a study of CD4+ T cells in melanoma. The sample consisted of tumor tissue. The source of this sequence is a human donor with melanoma. The rearrangement uses TRBV6-6 and TRBJ1-4; D is uncertain. CDR3 coding DNA: TGTGCCAGCAAATCAACGGGAGCAACTAATGAAAAACTGTTTTTT. It yields the protein CASKSTGATNEKLFF.